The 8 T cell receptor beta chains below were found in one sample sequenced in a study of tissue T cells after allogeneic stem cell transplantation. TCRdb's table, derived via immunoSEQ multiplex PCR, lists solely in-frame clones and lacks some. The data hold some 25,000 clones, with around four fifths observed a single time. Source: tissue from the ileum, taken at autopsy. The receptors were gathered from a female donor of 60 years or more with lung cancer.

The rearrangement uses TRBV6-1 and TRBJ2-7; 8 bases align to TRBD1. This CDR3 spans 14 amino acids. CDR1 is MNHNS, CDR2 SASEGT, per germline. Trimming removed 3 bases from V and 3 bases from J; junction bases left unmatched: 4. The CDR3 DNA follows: TGTGCCAGCAGTGAGGGACAGGCGCTCTACGAGCAGTACTTC. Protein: CASSEGQALYEQYF.

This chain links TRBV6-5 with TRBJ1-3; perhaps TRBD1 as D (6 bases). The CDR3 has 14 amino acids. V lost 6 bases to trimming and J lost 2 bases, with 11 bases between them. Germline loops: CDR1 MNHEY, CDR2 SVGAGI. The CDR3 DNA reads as TGTGCCAGCAGCATAGGGACACCTGGAAACACCATATATTTT. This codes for CASSIGTPGNTIYF.

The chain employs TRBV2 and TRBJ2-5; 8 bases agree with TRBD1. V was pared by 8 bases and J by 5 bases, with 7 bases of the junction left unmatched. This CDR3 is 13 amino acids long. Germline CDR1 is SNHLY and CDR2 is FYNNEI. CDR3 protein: CASQTGAEETQYF. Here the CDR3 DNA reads TGTGCCAGCCAGACAGGGGCGGAGGAGACCCAGTACTTC.

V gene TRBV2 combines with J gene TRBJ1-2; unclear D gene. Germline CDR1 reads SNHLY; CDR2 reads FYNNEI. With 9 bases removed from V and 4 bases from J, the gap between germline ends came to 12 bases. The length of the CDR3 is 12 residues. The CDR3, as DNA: TGTGCCAGAGACGGGATGGTCTATGGCTACACCTTC. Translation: CARDGMVYGYTF. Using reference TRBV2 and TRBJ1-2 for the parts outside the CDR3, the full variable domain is EPEVTQTPSHQVTQMGQEVILRCVPISNHLYFYWYRQILGQKVEFLVSFYNNEISEKSEIFDDQFSVERPDGSNFTLKIRSTKLEDSAMYFCARDGMVYGYTFGSGTRLTVV.

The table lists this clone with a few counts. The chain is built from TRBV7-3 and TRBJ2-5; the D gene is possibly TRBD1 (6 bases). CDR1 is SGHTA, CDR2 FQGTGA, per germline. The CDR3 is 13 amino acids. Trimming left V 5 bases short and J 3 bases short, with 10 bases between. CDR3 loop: CASSPHREETQYF. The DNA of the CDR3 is TGTGCCAGCAGCCCCCACAGGGAAGAGACCCAGTACTTC.

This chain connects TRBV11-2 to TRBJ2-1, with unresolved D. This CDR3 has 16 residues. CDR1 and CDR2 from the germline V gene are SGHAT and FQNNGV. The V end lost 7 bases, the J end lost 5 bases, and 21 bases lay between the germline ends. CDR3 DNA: TGTGCCAGCACCCCCAGAGTTAGGCTGCCAAACAATGAGCAGTTCTTC. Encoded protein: CASTPRVRLPNNEQFF.

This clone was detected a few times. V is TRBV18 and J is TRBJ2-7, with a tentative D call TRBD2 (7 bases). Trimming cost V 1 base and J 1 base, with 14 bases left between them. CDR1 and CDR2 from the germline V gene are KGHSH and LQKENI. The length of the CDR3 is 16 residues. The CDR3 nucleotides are TGTGCCAGCTCACCACAAGGACGGGGGGCGTCCTACGAGCAGTACTTC. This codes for CASSPQGRGASYEQYF.

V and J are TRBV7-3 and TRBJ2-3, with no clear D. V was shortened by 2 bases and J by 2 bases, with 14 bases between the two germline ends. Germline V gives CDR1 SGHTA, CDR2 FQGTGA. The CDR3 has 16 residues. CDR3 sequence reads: CASSLDRAINTDTQYF. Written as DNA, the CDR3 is TGTGCCAGCAGCTTAGATAGAGCTATCAACACAGATACGCAGTATTTT.